This TCR beta chain was documented in a study of regulatory dendritic cells for organ transplantation. Points from the study as a whole: Considerable individual heterogeneity was seen in alloreactive memory CD8+ T cells. Regulatory dendritic cells appeared to expand memory CD8+ clones less than mature ones.

This clone came up a few times. Its specificity is unknown. Repertoires were generated with immunoSEQ multiplex PCR, while TCRdb's copy carries only in-frame clones and drops some. The table records tens of thousands of clones, approximately 82% of them present only once. Germline CDR1 SGHDT, CDR2 YYEEEE. This CDR3 is built from 14 residues. The ends were cut back, 0 bases at V and 3 bases at J, with 10 bases in the middle. Memory T cells were CD45RO+, naive were CD45RA+, sorted by FACS. The sequence came from a human donor in good health. V and J are TRBV5-6 and TRBJ2-7, with D possibly being TRBD1 (5 bases). The sequenced sample was naive CD8+ T cells from blood. The subset is: CD45RA+ naive T cells. In nucleotides, the CDR3 is TGTGCCAGCAGCTTGGAGCAGGGAAACTACGAGCAGTACTTC. Protein product: CASSLEQGNYEQYF.